A single sample gave rise to the 27 T cell receptor beta chains below, sequenced in a study of radiation and T cells in renal cell carcinoma. Some clones are missing from TCRdb's copy, which holds only in-frame ones; the method was immunoSEQ multiplex PCR. The table has about 130,000 clones, 88% seen once. The time point: blood 2 weeks post-SBRT. As to treatment: 15 Gy SBRT to primary tumor, nephrectomy 4 weeks later. The sequences come from blood, collected from a patient whose treatment included radiotherapy and nephrectomy. These receptors all come from a woman in her seventies with renal cell carcinoma.

This chain joins TRBV9 and TRBJ1-2; 8 bases are a match to TRBD1. The germline V gene encodes CDR1 SGDLS and CDR2 YYNGEE. This CDR3 spans 17 amino acids. J lost 3 bases, V lost 3 bases, and 13 bases had no gene match. This chain's CDR3 is CASSDASSGGWDYGYTF. In nucleotides, the CDR3 is TGTGCCAGCAGCGACGCCTCCTCAGGGGGCTGGGACTATGGCTACACCTTC.

The gene calls are TRBV29-1 and TRBJ1-4; no firm D call. V dropped 3 bases and J dropped 0 bases, with 5 bases sitting between them. Germline V gives CDR1 SQVTM, CDR2 ANQGSEA. The CDR3 is 13 amino acids. In DNA form, the CDR3 reads TGCAGCGTTGAGGGCGCAACTAATGAAAAACTGTTTTTT. It specifies CSVEGATNEKLFF.

This clone was observed once. The V gene is TRBV28, the J gene TRBJ1-6, with 9 positions matching TRBD1. Germline CDR1 reads MDHEN; CDR2 reads SYDVKM. The CDR3 has 15 residues. V was clipped by 0 bases and J by 10 bases; unmatched bases: 4. CDR3 in amino acids: CASSLWGQGWSPLHF. DNA for the CDR3: TGTGCCAGCAGTTTATGGGGACAGGGCTGGTCACCCCTCCACTTT. Full variable domain (missing parts from reference TRBV28 and TRBJ1-6): DVKVTQSSRYLVKRTGEKVFLECVQDMDHENMFWYRQDPGLGLRLIYFSYDVKMKEKGDIPEGYSVSREKKERFSLILESASTNQTSMYLCASSLWGQGWSPLHFGNGTRLTVT.

In this sample, this clone turned up once. This CDR3 reads CASSLGWNTEAFF. CDR3 in DNA: TGTGCCAGCAGCTTAGGTTGGAACACTGAAGCTTTCTTT. This chain uses TRBV7-2 with TRBJ1-1, with D unclear. V was clipped by 1 base and J by 1 base, with 4 bases between them. Germline V gene sequence: CDR1 SGHTA, CDR2 FQGNSA. CDR3 length equals 13 residues.

The V and J genes are TRBV9 and TRBJ1-4; D is perhaps TRBD1 (6 bases). Germline V gene data show CDR1 as SGDLS and CDR2 as YYNGEE. The CDR3 length is 14 residues. Trimming pared 1 base from V and 6 bases from J, leaving 10 bases between. The CDR3 DNA reads TGTGCCAGCAGCGTAAGGGGGGCCGATGAAAAACTGTTTTTT. Protein sequence: CASSVRGADEKLFF.

The chain couples TRBV19 to TRBJ1-3; D gene uncertain. Trimming cost V 7 bases and J 2 bases, with 18 bases left between them. The CDR3 is 16 amino acids. Germline values: CDR1 LNHDA, CDR2 SQIVND (reference sequence). This CDR3 is CASTPTWRAAGNTIYF. The CDR3 region has the DNA TGTGCCAGTACCCCTACTTGGCGGGCGGCTGGAAACACCATATATTTT.

The J gene is TRBJ2-3, the V gene TRBV4-3; D is undetermined. This CDR3 contains 14 residues. V was pared by 4 bases and J by 2 bases, with 10 bases between. Germline-derived CDR1 and CDR2 are LGHNA and YSLEER. The CDR3 protein is CASSRGLNTDTQYF. CDR3 sequence (DNA): TGCGCCAGCAGCCGTGGCCTAAACACAGATACGCAGTATTTT.

The chain has TRBV14 and TRBJ2-5; TRBD2 is a possible D gene (7 bases). This CDR3 contains 13 residues. Trimming took off 1 base at V and 9 bases at J, with 12 bases between the two ends. Germline-derived CDR1 and CDR2 are SGHDN and FVKESK. The CDR3 bases are TGTGCCAGCAGCCAAGTCAGGGGAGGGGCCCAGTACTTC. Protein: CASSQVRGGAQYF.

The V and J genes are TRBV7-3 and TRBJ2-3; TRBD2 aligns across 9 bases. Germline CDR1 is SGHTA and CDR2 is FQGTGA. Unmatched junction bases numbered 4, after V lost 2 bases and J lost 4 bases. The CDR3 extends over 15 amino acids. The CDR3 coding sequence is TGTGCCAGCAGCTTAGCGGGGGGGCCCCCAGATACGCAGTATTTT. Its protein is CASSLAGGPPDTQYF.

The chain combines TRBV5-6 with TRBJ2-3; 10 bases agree with TRBD2. V lost 0 bases, J lost 6 bases, and 4 bases stayed unmatched. The length of the CDR3 is 15 residues. The V gene's germline CDR1 is SGHDT and CDR2 YYEEEE. CDR3 region: CASSLGTSGWDTQYF. Written as DNA, the CDR3 is TGTGCCAGCAGCTTGGGGACTAGCGGCTGGGATACGCAGTATTTT.

This clone was seen only a few times. The chain joins TRBV2 to TRBJ1-5; 9 positions agree with TRBD1. Germline V gene lookup returns CDR1 SNHLY and CDR2 FYNNEI. This CDR3 is 15 amino acids long. J was trimmed by 3 bases and V by 6 bases; bases with no gene match: 6. The CDR3, as DNA: TGTGCCAGCAGCCCGGACAGGGGATACAATCAGCCCCAGCATTTT. Protein: CASSPDRGYNQPQHF.

This chain joins TRBV10-3 and TRBJ1-6, with TRBD1 identical over 8 bases. Unmatched junction bases numbered 4, after V lost 3 bases and J lost 9 bases. The CDR3 is 14 amino acids. CDR1 ENHRY and CDR2 SYGVKD come from the germline V gene. The CDR3 nucleotides read TGTGCCATCAGTGAAAGAGACAGGGGTTCACCCCTCCACTTT. It yields the protein CAISERDRGSPLHF.

The chain employs TRBV30 and TRBJ2-7, with D perhaps being TRBD1 or TRBD2 (5 bases each). The V gene lost 1 base and the J gene lost 4 bases, with 20 bases spanning the gap. This CDR3 spans 16 amino acids. Germline V gene lookup returns CDR1 GTSNPN and CDR2 SVGIG (reference sequence). The CDR3: CAWSGSTSGPPYEQYF. The DNA for the CDR3 is TGTGCCTGGAGTGGTTCGACCTCGGGGCCGCCTTACGAGCAGTACTTC.

This CDR3 reads CASAGRAGQETQYF. CDR3 nucleotides: TGTGCCAGCGCGGGGCGGGCAGGTCAAGAGACCCAGTACTTC. This chain connects TRBV9 to TRBJ2-5, with a tentative D call TRBD2 (6 bases). Germline CDR1 SGDLS, CDR2 YYNGEE. The V and J ends lost 7 bases and 2 bases respectively, with 15 bases between them. The CDR3 is 14 amino acids.

The rearrangement joins TRBV11-3 to TRBJ1-3, with D uncertain. This CDR3 is built from 15 residues. The germline V gene encodes CDR1 SGHNT and CDR2 YENEEA. V lost 4 bases and J lost 4, with 14 bases in between. The CDR3, as DNA: TGTGCCAGCAGCTCCCTGGAAGGGTTCGGAAACACCATATATTTT. This sequence encodes CASSSLEGFGNTIYF. Looking up the rest from reference TRBV11-3 and TRBJ1-3 gives the full variable domain: EAGVVQSPRYKIIEKKQPVAFWCNPISGHNTLYWYLQNLGQGPELLIRYENEEAVDDSQLPKDRFSAERLKGVDSTLKIQPAELGDSAVYLCASSSLEGFGNTIYFGEGSWLTVV.

The V gene is TRBV4-2, the J gene TRBJ2-3, with 11 bases lining up with TRBD2. CDR3 length: 19 amino acids. V shed 0 bases and J 5 bases; nucleotides not matched to a gene: 13. Germline values: CDR1 LGHNA, CDR2 YNFKEQ. CDR3 sequence: CASSQEELAGVPSVDTQYF. The CDR3 DNA follows: TGTGCCAGCAGCCAAGAGGAACTAGCGGGGGTCCCTTCGGTAGATACGCAGTATTTT.

The V and J genes are TRBV6-5 and TRBJ2-3; maybe TRBD2 (6 bases). Trimming removed 6 bases at V and 5 bases at J, with 15 bases between. The CDR3 contains 14 residues. The germline V gene has CDR1 MNHEY and CDR2 SVGAGI. CDR3 protein: CASSFSGRGDTQYF. In DNA, the CDR3 is TGTGCCAGCAGCTTTAGCGGAAGGGGAGATACGCAGTATTTT.

The genes are TRBV10-2 and TRBJ1-1; TRBD1 matches at 8 bases. CDR3 length: 13 amino acids. Losses at the gene ends were 3 bases for V and 10 bases for J; bases not matched to a gene: 7. The V gene's germline CDR1 is WSHSY and CDR2 SAAADI. The CDR3 reads CASSDSGGTGAFF. The DNA for the CDR3 is TGCGCCAGCAGTGACTCAGGGGGCACAGGAGCTTTCTTT.

The genes are TRBV7-8 and TRBJ2-1, with 7 nucleotides matching TRBD1. Germline V lookup: CDR1 SGHVS, CDR2 FQNEAQ. The CDR3 extends over 16 amino acids. The V gene end was trimmed by 0 bases and the J gene end by 1 base; junction bases not matched to a gene: 3. The CDR3 bases are TGTGCCAGCAGCTTAGCCCGGGACAGATCCTACAATGAGCAGTTCTTC. As protein: CASSLARDRSYNEQFF. The full variable domain, in which reference TRBV7-8 and TRBJ2-1 provide the parts outside the CDR3, is GAGVSQSPRYKVAKRGQDVALRCDPISGHVSLFWYQQALGQGPEFLTYFQNEAQLDKSGLPSDRFFAERPEGSVSTLKIQRTQQEDSAVYLCASSLARDRSYNEQFFGPGTRLTVL.

This clone was seen a single time. V and J are TRBV29-1 and TRBJ2-1; 10 nucleotides agree with TRBD2. The CDR3 runs 17 residues. Germline-derived CDR1 and CDR2 are SQVTM and ANQGSEA. Trimming at V came to 7 bases and at J to 4 bases, leaving 16 bases not matched to a gene. DNA for the CDR3: TGCAGCGCGCCCAGCGGGGGGGTCAACTCCGTTTACAATGAGCAGTTCTTC. Protein: CSAPSGGVNSVYNEQFF.

The rearrangement joins TRBV30 to TRBJ2-2; D might be TRBD1 (5 bases). The CDR3 runs 13 residues. The V and J ends lost 4 bases and 6 bases respectively, with 12 bases between them. Germline lookup yields CDR1 GTSNPN and CDR2 SVGIG (reference sequence). CDR3 amino acids: CAWTLIGAGELFF. CDR3 coding DNA: TGTGCCTGGACCCTCATAGGGGCCGGGGAGCTGTTTTTT.

The chain is built from TRBV28 and TRBJ2-7; D might be TRBD1 (5 bases). Between the trimmed V and J ends, which lost 2 bases and 0 bases, there was a span of 20 bases. Germline CDR1 is MDHEN and CDR2 is SYDVKM. CDR3 length: 18 amino acids. The CDR3 DNA reads as TGTGCCAGCAGTTTACGTTTAGAGGACATACCCTTCTCCTACGAGCAGTACTTC. This codes for CASSLRLEDIPFSYEQYF.

The chain uses TRBV7-8 and TRBJ2-7; maybe TRBD2 (5 bases). V lost 1 base and J 2 bases, leaving 9 bases between the germline ends. Germline loops: CDR1 SGHVS, CDR2 FQNEAQ. This CDR3 spans 14 amino acids. CDR3 region: CASSLGGSAYEQYF. As DNA, the CDR3 is TGTGCCAGCAGCTTAGGGGGTAGCGCCTACGAGCAGTACTTC.

J is TRBJ1-4 and V is TRBV2; no clear D. Trimming took 6 bases from V and 0 from J, leaving 8 bases between them. The CDR3 runs 14 residues. Germline V gene lookup returns CDR1 SNHLY and CDR2 FYNNEI. The CDR3 region is CASRTASTNEKLFF. The CDR3 region has the DNA TGTGCCAGCAGAACAGCTTCAACTAATGAAAAACTGTTTTTT.

The J gene is TRBJ1-5, the V gene TRBV2; D uncertain. The V gene's germline CDR1 is SNHLY and CDR2 FYNNEI. CDR3 length equals 13 residues. The V gene lost 2 bases and the J gene lost 5 bases, with 7 bases spanning the gap. The CDR3 sequence is CASSERGDQPQHF. CDR3 nucleotide sequence: TGTGCCAGCAGTGAAAGAGGCGATCAGCCCCAGCATTTT. Using reference TRBV2 and TRBJ1-5 for the parts outside the CDR3, the full variable domain is EPEVTQTPSHQVTQMGQEVILRCVPISNHLYFYWYRQILGQKVEFLVSFYNNEISEKSEIFDDQFSVERPDGSNFTLKIRSTKLEDSAMYFCASSERGDQPQHFGDGTRLSIL.

The chain combines TRBV20-1 with TRBJ2-7; no clear D. Trimming shortened V by 6 bases and J by 4 bases, and 10 bases separated the two germline ends. CDR1 and CDR2 from the germline V gene are DFQATT and SNEGSKA (reference sequence). This CDR3 has 11 amino acids. The CDR3 bases are TGCAGTGCCCCTGGCCAGTACGAGCAGTACTTC. Residues: CSAPGQYEQYF.

The rearrangement links TRBV4-3 to TRBJ1-1, with D unclear. CDR1 and CDR2 from the germline V gene are LGHNA and YSLEER. The V gene lost 1 base and the J gene lost 0 bases, with 9 bases spanning the gap. The CDR3 is made up of 15 amino acids. The CDR3 DNA reads TGCGCCAGCAGCCAAGGGGTGGTCATGAACACTGAAGCTTTCTTT. It yields the protein CASSQGVVMNTEAFF.